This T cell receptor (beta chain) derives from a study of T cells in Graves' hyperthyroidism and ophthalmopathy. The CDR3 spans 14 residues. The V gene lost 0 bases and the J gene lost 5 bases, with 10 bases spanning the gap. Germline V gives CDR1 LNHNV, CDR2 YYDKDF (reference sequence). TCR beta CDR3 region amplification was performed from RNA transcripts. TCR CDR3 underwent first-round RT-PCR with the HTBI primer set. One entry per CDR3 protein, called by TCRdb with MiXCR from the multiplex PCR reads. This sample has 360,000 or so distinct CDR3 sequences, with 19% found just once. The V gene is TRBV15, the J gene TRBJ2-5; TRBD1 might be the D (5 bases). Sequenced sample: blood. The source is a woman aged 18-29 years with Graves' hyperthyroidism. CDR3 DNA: TGTGCCACCAGCAGAGACAGGGCTGGGGAGACCCAGTACTTC. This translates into CATSRDRAGETQYF.